This T cell receptor beta chain was obtained from a study of neurological immune-mediated disorders. Study-level results: None of the CDR3 amino acid sequences found in expanded clones was shared across subjects. This suggests that the TCR-beta repertoires were private in all groups.

The CDR3 is 15 amino acids. The V gene lost 0 bases and the J gene lost 1 base, with 9 bases spanning the gap. Germline CDR1 reads MNHEY; CDR2 reads SVGAGI. The table lists this clonotype with many counts. No antigen is known for it. MiXCR was run by TCRdb on the 5' RACE reads, yielding one entry per CDR3 protein. The data show roughly 53,000 distinct CDR3 sequences, with more than 7% seen just once and 1.5% to 2% held by the top ten. Documented time point: longitudinal time-point 3. Individuals who volunteered at a blood bank located in Maryland, USA, made up the group of healthy controls. The source is a woman between 35 and 50 years old in good health. Sample: PBMCs. The V gene is TRBV6-5, the J gene TRBJ2-5; D not certain. DNA for the CDR3: TGTGCCAGCAGTTACTCGAAACGCTTCCAAGAGACCCAGTACTTC. Its translation is CASSYSKRFQETQYF.